This passage covers 27 T cell receptor beta chains from one sample sequenced in a study of regulatory T cells in long-lasting Graves disease (dated by TCRdb to the early 2020s). The protocol used for the library was multiplex PCR. The sequencing machine was an Illumina HiSeq 4000. CDR3 regions were amplified by Arm-PCR with iRepertoire HTBI primers to construct TCR beta libraries. Through fastp at Q25 and MiXCR, TCRdb rebuilt clones from the public reads, retaining in-frame beta chains. Each CDR3 protein gets just one entry, which takes the most common genes and DNA from the rows behind it. This sample comprises about 450,000 distinct CDR3 sequences, roughly 15% of them detected only once. Together, the top ten hold 9.5% to 12% of the sample. Per the publication, the time point label means: newly diagnosed GD, antithyroid drugs for less than 3 months. RNA was extracted from PBMCs in TRIzol for both TCR sequencing and RNA sequencing.

The data also belong to a second study, concerning T cells in Graves' hyperthyroidism and ophthalmopathy.

Sequenced material: peripheral blood mononuclear cells (PBMCs), taken at new diagnosis, from a patient treated with antithyroid drugs. These TCRs come from a woman aged 25 to 39 with Graves disease. Donor details come from another sample of the same person, matched by shared clones.

This clonotype was detected ten times or more. This chain connects TRBV2 to TRBJ1-5; 10 bases match TRBD1. The CDR3 sequence is 15 residues long. Germline V gene lookup returns CDR1 SNHLY and CDR2 FYNNEI. V lost 10 bases, J lost 4 bases, and 10 bases stayed unmatched. The CDR3 DNA reads as TGTGCCACCTCTCCCGCGGGACAGGGGAATCAGCCCCAGCATTTT. Protein sequence: CATSPAGQGNQPQHF.

V usage is TRBV14 and J usage is TRBJ2-3, with D uncertain. The CDR3 totals 16 residues. The germline CDR1 and CDR2 sequences are SGHDN and FVKESK. The V gene lost 0 bases and the J gene lost 2 bases, with 12 bases spanning the gap. CDR3: CASSQDRRSITDTQYF. The CDR3 nucleotides are TGTGCCAGCAGCCAAGATCGGCGCTCCATCACAGATACGCAGTATTTT.

The gene calls are TRBV5-1 and TRBJ2-7, with D perhaps TRBD1 (5 bases). Germline V gives CDR1 SGHRS, CDR2 YFSETQ. V gave up 0 bases and J gave up 1 base, with 14 bases separating them. This CDR3 has 16 residues. CDR3 DNA sequence: TGCGCCAGCAGCTTGGTCCCGACCAAGGGGTCCTACGAGCAGTACTTC. Translation gives CASSLVPTKGSYEQYF.

This clonotype has at least ten counts. The chain is built from TRBV18 and TRBJ1-2; no definite D call. Germline CDR1 reads KGHSH; CDR2 reads LQKENI. The CDR3 loop spans 14 amino acids. Trimming removed 1 base from V and 2 bases from J, with 8 bases in between. Here the CDR3 DNA reads TGTGCCAGCTCACCACAGATGACAAACTATGGCTACACCTTC. Its translation: CASSPQMTNYGYTF.

The rearrangement joins TRBV27 to TRBJ2-1; TRBD2 is a possible D gene (5 bases). V was clipped by 2 bases and J by 4 bases, with 18 bases between them. Germline V gene lookup returns CDR1 MNHEY and CDR2 SMNVEV (reference sequence). CDR3 length equals 17 residues. CDR3 in amino acids: CASSLRGMRDPYNEQFF. CDR3 nucleotide sequence: TGTGCCAGCAGTTTAAGAGGGATGAGGGATCCTTACAATGAGCAGTTCTTC.

The V and J genes are TRBV7-6 and TRBJ2-5, with D uncertain. Germline CDR1 SGHVS, CDR2 FNYEAQ. V was trimmed by 3 bases and J by 5 bases, leaving 10 bases between them. CDR3 length: 13 amino acids. The CDR3 loop reads CASSFGAWETQYF. As DNA, the CDR3 is TGTGCCAGCAGCTTCGGTGCGTGGGAGACCCAGTACTTC.

This clonotype has ten or more counts. The chain employs TRBV28 and TRBJ1-1; D uncertain. V was shortened by 2 bases and J by 8 bases, with 9 bases between the two germline ends. The CDR3 sequence is 12 residues long. Germline values: CDR1 MDHEN, CDR2 SYDVKM. CDR3 DNA sequence: TGTGCCAGCAGTTTAGCGGTCTCGGAAGCTTTCTTT. Protein product: CASSLAVSEAFF. Complete variable domain (other parts from reference TRBV28 and TRBJ1-1): DVKVTQSSRYLVKRTGEKVFLECVQDMDHENMFWYRQDPGLGLRLIYFSYDVKMKEKGDIPEGYSVSREKKERFSLILESASTNQTSMYLCASSLAVSEAFFGQGTRLTVV.

This clonotype was counted many times. V and J are TRBV27 and TRBJ2-5, with a possible D match to TRBD2 (5 bases). Trimming removed 11 bases at V and 2 bases at J, with 18 bases between. Looked up from germline, CDR1 is MNHEY and CDR2 is SMNVEV (reference sequence). The CDR3 runs 14 residues. CDR3 DNA: TGTGCCTCCTCTCGTCCGGGATTTCAAGAGACCCAGTACTTC. Amino acids: CASSRPGFQETQYF.

This clonotype has a count of ten or more. The V gene is TRBV10-2, the J gene TRBJ1-1, with 12 nucleotides matching TRBD1. This CDR3 spans 17 amino acids. Germline V gives CDR1 WSHSY, CDR2 SAAADI. J was trimmed by 1 base and V by 3 bases; bases with no gene match: 6. CDR3 amino acids: CASSDGTGGSGNTEAFF. The DNA of the CDR3 is TGCGCCAGCAGTGATGGGACAGGGGGCTCAGGGAACACTGAAGCTTTCTTT.

This clonotype was picked up many times. The genes are TRBV27 and TRBJ2-7; 9 bases line up with TRBD2. Per the germline V gene, CDR1 is MNHEY and CDR2 is SMNVEV (reference sequence). With 2 bases clipped from V and 4 bases from J, the junction kept 12 bases outside the gene matches. The CDR3 contains 17 residues. CDR3 in amino acids: CASSLQKAGGFLYEQYF. In DNA, the CDR3 is TGTGCCAGCAGTTTACAGAAAGCGGGAGGCTTTTTGTACGAGCAGTACTTC.

This clonotype was counted between two and nine times. The chain uses TRBV4-1 and TRBJ2-7, with 8 positions matching TRBD1. CDR3 length: 16 residues. Germline assignment: CDR1 MGHRA and CDR2 YSYEKL. V was pared by 0 bases and J by 2 bases, with 6 bases of the junction left unmatched. This CDR3 is CASSQEYRGVPYEQYF. In DNA, the CDR3 is TGCGCCAGCAGCCAAGAGTACAGGGGGGTACCCTACGAGCAGTACTTC.

The gene calls are TRBV15 and TRBJ2-5; D remains ambiguous. With 0 bases removed from V and 4 bases from J, the gap between germline ends came to 9 bases. Germline V CDR1 and CDR2: LNHNV, YYDKDF (reference sequence). The CDR3 extends over 14 amino acids. In DNA form, the CDR3 reads TGTGCCACCAGCAGAGAAAACCCCGTAGAGACCCAGTACTTC. Encoded protein: CATSRENPVETQYF.

Notes on this clonotype: A read error is the likely source, as a far larger clone sits one nucleotide away. This chain links TRBV28 with TRBJ2-7; TRBD1 might be the D (5 bases). From germline, CDR1 is MDHEN and CDR2 SYDVKM. This CDR3 contains 13 residues. V lost 3 bases and J lost 7, with 13 bases in between. CDR3 in amino acids: CASSFGVRDEQYF. The CDR3 coding sequence is TGTGCCAGCAGTTTTGGGGTCAGGGATGAGCAGTACTTC.

This clonotype has a count of ten or more. J is TRBJ1-3 and V is TRBV3-1, with D uncertain. The CDR3 spans 17 residues. V lost 4 bases, J lost 0 bases, and 16 bases lay in between. The germline gives CDR1 LGHDT, CDR2 YNNKEL (reference sequence). The CDR3 sequence: CASSLAAGTFSGNTIYF. The CDR3 region has the DNA TGTGCCAGCAGCCTTGCCGCCGGTACCTTCTCTGGAAACACCATATATTTT.

This sequence joins TRBV19 and TRBJ2-2; 8 bases line up with TRBD2. Germline V gene data show CDR1 as LNHDA and CDR2 as SQIVND (reference sequence). The CDR3 has 14 amino acids. Germline trimming cut 7 bases from V and 5 bases from J; bases unmatched to any gene: 6. As DNA, the CDR3 is TGTGCCAGTACCATAGCGGGAAGGACCGGGGAGCTGTTTTTT. Its translation is CASTIAGRTGELFF.

Notes on this clonotype: This sequence may be a read error, since a much larger clone differs from it by one base. This chain links TRBV3-1 with TRBJ2-3; a weak D match, TRBD2 (6 bases). V lost 4 bases, J lost 1 base, and 12 bases lay in between. This CDR3 has 15 residues. Germline-derived CDR1 and CDR2 are LGHDT and YNNKEL (reference sequence). CDR3 DNA sequence: TGTGCCAGCAGCCTTGGGGGGACTGGCACAGATACGCAGTATTTT. Its translation: CASSLGGTGTDTQYF.

This clonotype was observed a few times. The chain links TRBV7-2 to TRBJ2-7; D is unclear. The CDR3 runs to 13 residues. In germline, CDR1 is SGHTA, CDR2 FQGNSA. Between the trimmed V and J ends, which lost 1 base and 7 bases, there was a span of 11 bases. CDR3 DNA sequence: TGTGCCAGCAGCTTAGTAGGAGAAAGTGAGCAGTACTTC. Translation: CASSLVGESEQYF. Full variable domain (rest looked up from reference TRBV7-2 and TRBJ2-7): GAGVSQSPSNKVTEKGKDVELRCDPISGHTALYWYRQSLGQGLEFLIYFQGNSAPDKSGLPSDRFSAERTGGSVSTLTIQRTQQEDSAVYLCASSLVGESEQYFGPGTRLTVT.

At least ten counts were recorded for this clonotype. The gene calls are TRBV7-2 and TRBJ2-1, with D perhaps matching TRBD2 (5 bases). CDR1 and CDR2 (germline): SGHTA, FQGNSA. This CDR3 has 15 amino acids. Trimming stripped 5 bases from V and 8 bases from J, with 19 bases between. CDR3 nucleotide sequence: TGTGCCAGCAGCCCGCGATCGGACTCGGCCTATGAGCAGTTCTTC. Its protein product is CASSPRSDSAYEQFF. Full variable domain (outside the CDR3, taken from reference TRBV7-2 and TRBJ2-1): GAGVSQSPSNKVTEKGKDVELRCDPISGHTALYWYRQSLGQGLEFLIYFQGNSAPDKSGLPSDRFSAERTGGSVSTLTIQRTQQEDSAVYLCASSPRSDSAYEQFFGPGTRLTVL.

This clonotype was seen a few times. The chain's CDR3 is CASSEWAGIGEKLFF. CDR3 coding DNA: TGCGCCAGCAGTGAATGGGCAGGGATTGGCGAAAAACTGTTTTTT. The chain links TRBV10-2 to TRBJ1-4, with D tentatively TRBD1 (5 bases). V was clipped by 3 bases and J by 8 bases, with 16 bases between them. The CDR3 loop spans 15 amino acids. Germline CDR1 reads WSHSY; CDR2 reads SAAADI.

The chain couples TRBV9 to TRBJ2-3; the D call may be TRBD1 or TRBD2 (5 bases each). V lost 3 bases and J lost 15, with 23 bases in between. Germline CDR1 and CDR2: SGDLS and YYNGEE. The CDR3 consists of 14 residues. CDR3 amino acids: CASSASEGRDGDYF. CDR3 bases: TGTGCCAGCAGCGCCTCAGAGGGACGGGACGGAGACTATTTT.

This clonotype has a count of ten or more. In nucleotides, the CDR3 is TGTGCCAGCAGTTTATCTGCGGACGGTTTCATGAACACTGAAGCTTTCTTT. It is translated as CASSLSADGFMNTEAFF. V and J are TRBV12-3 or TRBV12-4 and TRBJ1-1; the D is unclear. With 2 bases removed from V and 0 bases from J, the gap between germline ends came to 16 bases. The CDR3 is 17 residues long.

This clonotype was counted a few times. The chain has TRBV6-1 and TRBJ2-7, with 8 bases identical to TRBD2. V shed 6 bases, J shed 4 bases, and the junction held 11 bases outside the gene matches. The CDR3 is made up of 15 amino acids. Germline V gene data show CDR1 as MNHNS and CDR2 as SASEGT. The CDR3 DNA reads as TGTGCCAGCAGGTCTCGGGGCGGCGGGAGGTACGAGCAGTACTTC. Translation: CASRSRGGGRYEQYF.

The chain links TRBV29-1 to TRBJ2-3; D is perhaps TRBD1 (5 bases). The V end lost 4 bases, the J end lost 0 bases, and 11 bases lay between the germline ends. The CDR3 is made up of 14 amino acids. Germline V lookup: CDR1 SQVTM, CDR2 ANQGSEA. CDR3 DNA: TGCAGCGTTGGACAGCCTCGTAGCACAGATACGCAGTATTTT. Residues: CSVGQPRSTDTQYF.

At least ten counts were recorded for this clonotype. This chain joins TRBV6-1 and TRBJ2-1, with a possible D match to TRBD1 (6 bases). V lost 7 bases to trimming and J lost 5 bases, with 9 bases between them. The germline CDR1 and CDR2 sequences are MNHNS and SASEGT. The length of the CDR3 is 12 residues. The CDR3: CASNTGNNEQFF. The CDR3 DNA is TGTGCCAGCAATACAGGGAACAATGAGCAGTTCTTC.

The chain employs TRBV12-3 or TRBV12-4 and TRBJ1-5; D unresolved. The CDR3 runs 16 residues. Deletions cut 1 base from V and 2 bases from J, with 12 bases between. The CDR3 reads CASSLDRNGGNQPQHF. In DNA form, the CDR3 reads TGTGCCAGCAGTTTAGACAGAAACGGGGGCAATCAGCCCCAGCATTTT.

This clonotype was observed at least ten times. The chain uses TRBV28 and TRBJ1-1; 7 bases line up with TRBD1. With V trimmed by 1 base and J by 10 bases, 12 bases remained unmatched. Germline V gene data show CDR1 as MDHEN and CDR2 as SYDVKM. There are 15 residues in the CDR3. CDR3 DNA: TGTGCCAGCAGTTTATCGGGGGCGGACAGGCCCGCAGCTTTCTTT. This translates into CASSLSGADRPAAFF.

This clonotype has just a few counts. The chain recombines TRBV6-2 or TRBV6-3 with TRBJ1-1; D gene unclear. Germline loops: CDR1 MNHEY, CDR2 SVGEGT. This CDR3 has 14 amino acids. V was clipped by 0 bases and J by 3 bases, with 8 bases between them. DNA of the CDR3: TGTGCCAGCAGTTACTCGTTCATGGACACTGAAGCTTTCTTT. Translation gives CASSYSFMDTEAFF.